The TCR beta chain described here comes from a study of blood T cell repertoires in COVID-19. About the research overall: Acute-phase and convalescent COVID-19 samples originated in the United States, Italy and Spain. The analysed material was cDNA or gDNA that came from T cells, B-cell-depleted T cells, or PBMCs.

Methods used by the authors: From reference gene primer amplification, estimates of nucleated cell counts were derived. Sequencing was performed with immunoSEQ multiplex PCR; in TCRdb, only in-frame clones are kept and a portion is missing. The D gene and trimming were derived from the DNA, and the V and J assignments and clone size from that table. Of about 64,000 clones in the sample, about 76% were seen once. The CDR3 consists of 14 residues. The V end was cut by 4 bases, the J end by 2 bases, with 10 bases between. Germline assignment: CDR1 LNHDA and CDR2 SQIVND (reference sequence). The chain links TRBV19 to TRBJ2-3; a weak D match, TRBD2 (7 bases). The clonotype was recovered from a human donor in a cohort sampled during active COVID-19. Sequencing was done on a sample of peripheral blood. The CDR3 region has the DNA TGTGCCAGTAGTAGGGGGGGGGCCACAGATACGCAGTATTTT. Its protein product is CASSRGGATDTQYF.